A selection of T cell receptor beta chains follows, all from one sample in a study of high-grade serous ovarian cancer treatment subgroups. This table comes from immunoSEQ multiplex PCR, and its TCRdb copy is limited to in-frame clones, with some not included. Here the sample spans a few thousand clones, around three quarters being singletons. Sequences were obtained from tumor tissue. The receptors derive from a human donor with high-grade serous ovarian cancer. Each CDR3 is given with its conserved first and last residue. The D gene is left open where the match is weak.

V gene: TRBV2
D gene: NA
J gene: TRBJ1-1
CDR3 protein: CASSEGPGARMMNTEAFF

V gene: TRBV28
D gene: NA
J gene: TRBJ2-6
CDR3 protein: CASSLYPDSGANVLTF

V gene: TRBV28
D gene: NA
J gene: TRBJ1-5
CDR3 protein: CASKTYSGNQPQHF

V gene: TRBV7-4
D gene: NA
J gene: TRBJ1-5
CDR3 protein: CASSSRGQPQHF

V gene: TRBV29-1
D gene: TRBD1
J gene: TRBJ1-1
CDR3 protein: CSSTGGGDTEAFF

V gene: TRBV2
D gene: NA
J gene: TRBJ2-1
CDR3 protein: CASSGGRGGEQFF

V gene: TRBV19
D gene: NA
J gene: TRBJ2-3
CDR3 protein: CAPKARVFCTDTQYF

V gene: TRBV10-1
D gene: NA
J gene: TRBJ2-5
CDR3 protein: CASSPSSGFQETQYF

V gene: TRBV4-1
D gene: TRBD2
J gene: TRBJ2-7
CDR3 protein: CASSQDDIGLVNAYEQYF

V gene: TRBV5-5
D gene: NA
J gene: TRBJ2-7
CDR3 protein: CASSPRDQGPYEQYF

V gene: TRBV30
D gene: NA
J gene: TRBJ2-1
CDR3 protein: CAWSVKRGGTTHEQFF

V gene: TRBV4-1
D gene: TRBD2
J gene: TRBJ2-3
CDR3 protein: CASSPSGTSGNTDTQYF

V gene: TRBV9
D gene: NA
J gene: TRBJ1-2
CDR3 protein: CASSVWENYGYTF

V gene: TRBV10-3
D gene: TRBD1
J gene: TRBJ1-4
CDR3 protein: CAIGQGANEKLFF

V gene: TRBV7-8
D gene: TRBD1
J gene: TRBJ1-2
CDR3 protein: CASSKSYRGGGYTF

V gene: TRBV27
D gene: TRBD2
J gene: TRBJ2-1
CDR3 protein: CASSLGGGGALNEQFF

V gene: TRBV6-4
D gene: TRBD1
J gene: TRBJ2-1
CDR3 protein: CASSRATGDGYNEQFF

V gene: TRBV6-4
D gene: NA
J gene: TRBJ2-6
CDR3 protein: CASASDSGANVLTF

V gene: TRBV28
D gene: NA
J gene: TRBJ2-5
CDR3 protein: CASSLSGGQETQYF

V gene: TRBV4-3
D gene: TRBD1
J gene: TRBJ2-7
CDR3 protein: CASSQGQGNYEQYF

V gene: TRBV6-6
D gene: TRBD1
J gene: TRBJ2-5
CDR3 protein: CASSYWTGGLETQYF

V gene: TRBV15
D gene: NA
J gene: TRBJ1-5
CDR3 protein: CATSRDKGYNQPQHF

V gene: TRBV7-8
D gene: TRBD1
J gene: TRBJ2-7
CDR3 protein: CASSLGTGLTSYEQYF

V gene: TRBV4-1
D gene: TRBD1
J gene: TRBJ2-1
CDR3 protein: CASSGQGEATNEQFF

V gene: TRBV7-8
D gene: NA
J gene: TRBJ2-3
CDR3 protein: CASSPNSGPSTDTQYF

V gene: TRBV9
D gene: NA
J gene: TRBJ2-3
CDR3 protein: CASSVWGRPTDTQYF

V gene: TRBV6-1
D gene: NA
J gene: TRBJ2-1
CDR3 protein: CATGGFRDNEQFF

V gene: TRBV19
D gene: NA
J gene: TRBJ1-5
CDR3 protein: CASTLRTGIPPQHF

V gene: TRBV1
D gene: NA
J gene: TRBJ1-2
CDR3 protein: CTSSQEDPAGNGYTF

V gene: TRBV7-8
D gene: TRBD1
J gene: TRBJ2-1
CDR3 protein: CASSSGRQGTDEQFF

V gene: TRBV29-1
D gene: NA
J gene: TRBJ2-3
CDR3 protein: CSVGHVDADTQYF

V gene: TRBV13
D gene: NA
J gene: TRBJ1-4
CDR3 protein: CASAPKGRLNEKLFF

V gene: TRBV7-9
D gene: TRBD1
J gene: TRBJ1-6
CDR3 protein: CASSSGQGFYNSPLHF

V gene: TRBV2
D gene: NA
J gene: TRBJ1-3
CDR3 protein: CASGSDGNTIYF

V gene: TRBV5-4
D gene: TRBD2
J gene: TRBJ2-2
CDR3 protein: CASRTAGDPGELFF

V gene: TRBV30
D gene: NA
J gene: TRBJ2-3
CDR3 protein: CAWSVRGLRGDTQYF

V gene: TRBV28
D gene: TRBD1
J gene: TRBJ1-1
CDR3 protein: CASSRDRVTEAFF

V gene: TRBV7-2
D gene: NA
J gene: TRBJ2-5
CDR3 protein: CASSFFGKETQYF

V gene: TRBV27
D gene: NA
J gene: TRBJ2-2
CDR3 protein: CASSLSRDLNTGELFF

V gene: TRBV5-6
D gene: TRBD2
J gene: TRBJ2-7
CDR3 protein: CASSLVLLAGGTYEQYF

V gene: TRBV6-1
D gene: NA
J gene: TRBJ2-5
CDR3 protein: CASSPTGPVSQYF

V gene: TRBV27
D gene: NA
J gene: TRBJ2-3
CDR3 protein: CASSFRGITQYF

V gene: TRBV6-1
D gene: NA
J gene: TRBJ2-1
CDR3 protein: CASSEGEENEQFF

V gene: TRBV7-7
D gene: NA
J gene: TRBJ2-5
CDR3 protein: CASSPIPGVQETQYF

V gene: TRBV10-3
D gene: NA
J gene: TRBJ1-2
CDR3 protein: CAISETGWGYTF

V gene: TRBV6-1
D gene: TRBD1
J gene: TRBJ2-1
CDR3 protein: CASRTTGFLSNEQFF

V gene: TRBV2
D gene: TRBD2
J gene: TRBJ2-3
CDR3 protein: CASSYGLAGADTQYF

V gene: TRBV4-1
D gene: NA
J gene: TRBJ1-3
CDR3 protein: CASSQDHQSSGNTIYF

V gene: TRBV7-8
D gene: TRBD1
J gene: TRBJ2-7
CDR3 protein: CASRRDSSYEQYF

V gene: TRBV7-2
D gene: NA
J gene: TRBJ2-2
CDR3 protein: CASSSYSTGELFF

V gene: TRBV7-9
D gene: TRBD2
J gene: TRBJ2-7
CDR3 protein: CASSPRGGSSYEQYF

V gene: TRBV5-8
D gene: NA
J gene: TRBJ2-1
CDR3 protein: CASSLTGWDNEQFF

V gene: TRBV28
D gene: NA
J gene: TRBJ1-2
CDR3 protein: CASSLGGSDYGYTF

V gene: TRBV9
D gene: NA
J gene: TRBJ1-1
CDR3 protein: CASSGPVGFMNTEAFF

V gene: TRBV5-1
D gene: NA
J gene: TRBJ2-3
CDR3 protein: CASSLDGTATDTQYF